What follows are 26 T cell receptor beta chains derived from one specimen sequenced in a study of cytomegalovirus exposure and HLA in healthy donors. It was with 60 Vbeta and 13 Jbeta primers that the PCR ran. Profiling relied on immunoSEQ multiplex PCR, and the TCRdb table lists in-frame clones only, not all of them. The sample yields over 95,000 clones, 70% to 80% seen once. The sequencing sample was made of PBMCs. These receptors originate from a female donor in good health and CMV-seronegative.

The chain has TRBV7-2 and TRBJ2-5; TRBD2 aligns across 8 bases. V gave up 5 bases and J gave up 5 bases; unmatched junction bases: 7. CDR1 and CDR2 (germline): SGHTA, FQGNSA. The CDR3 totals 14 residues. In DNA form, the CDR3 reads TGTGCCAGCAGCATCGGGGGGGCCGGTGAGACCCAGTACTTC. Protein sequence: CASSIGGAGETQYF.

This clone came up a few times. This chain links TRBV6-5 with TRBJ1-4; 10 nucleotides line up with TRBD1. CDR1 MNHEY and CDR2 SVGAGI come from the germline V gene. This CDR3 contains 14 residues. J lost 5 bases, V lost 7 bases, and 4 bases had no gene match. This chain's CDR3 is CASTGTGANEKLFF. CDR3 nucleotides: TGTGCCAGCACCGGGACAGGGGCGAATGAAAAACTGTTTTTT.

The chain has TRBV6-5 and TRBJ2-7, with D perhaps TRBD2 (5 bases). Germline loops: CDR1 MNHEY, CDR2 SVGAGI. The CDR3 length is 12 residues. V was pared by 4 bases and J by 4 bases, with 8 bases between. CDR3 sequence (DNA): TGTGCCAGCAGTTCCGGACTGTACGAGCAGTACTTC. It encodes CASSSGLYEQYF.

The genes are TRBV19 and TRBJ1-5; D is possibly TRBD1 (6 bases). Trimming cost V 2 bases and J 4 bases, with 12 bases left between them. This CDR3 is built from 15 residues. CDR1 and CDR2 from the germline V gene are LNHDA and SQIVND (reference sequence). The CDR3 DNA is TGTGCCAGTAGTATATCGGCCAGGGGAAATCAGCCCCAGCATTTT. It specifies CASSISARGNQPQHF.

The chain recombines TRBV5-1 with TRBJ2-2; 7 positions agree with TRBD2. Germline CDR1 and CDR2: SGHRS and YFSETQ. V gave up 4 bases and J gave up 3 bases; unmatched junction bases: 3. CDR3 size: 14 residues. As DNA, the CDR3 is TGCGCCAGCAGCCTGGGGGGGGACACCGGGGAGCTGTTTTTT. Amino acids: CASSLGGDTGELFF. Variable domain in full (rest from reference TRBV5-1 and TRBJ2-2): KAGVTQTPRYLIKTRGQQVTLSCSPISGHRSVSWYQQTPGQGLQFLFEYFSETQRNKGNFPGRFSGRQFSNSRSEMNVSTLELGDSALYLCASSLGGDTGELFFGEGSRLTVL.

The CDR3, as DNA: TGTGCCTGGAGTGATGCCCAGGGCCCGCAAGAGACCCAGTACTTC. Translated: CAWSDAQGPQETQYF. The chain joins TRBV30 to TRBJ2-5, with a tentative D call TRBD1 (5 bases). The CDR3 is 15 amino acids. Germline lookup yields CDR1 GTSNPN and CDR2 SVGIG (reference sequence). Deletions cut 1 base from V and 2 bases from J, with 14 bases between.

The chain recombines TRBV10-3 with TRBJ2-7, with a tentative D call TRBD1 (5 bases). Trimming took 11 bases from V and 3 from J, leaving 17 bases between them. The germline V gene has CDR1 ENHRY and CDR2 SYGVKD. The length of the CDR3 is 13 residues. CDR3 nucleotides: TGTGCCTCCCTTGATGGGGCCAACTACGAGCAGTACTTC. Encoded protein: CASLDGANYEQYF.

Here the CDR3 DNA reads TGTGCCAGCAGCCTGACAGGGTCCCATCAAGAGACCCAGTACTTC. It specifies CASSLTGSHQETQYF. The J gene is TRBJ2-5, the V gene TRBV7-3; 7 bases align to TRBD1. Trimming at V came to 5 bases and at J to 2 bases, leaving 8 bases not matched to a gene. Germline CDR1 and CDR2: SGHTA and FQGTGA. The CDR3 totals 15 residues.

The rearrangement uses TRBV6-4 and TRBJ2-3, with TRBD2 matching 10 bases. Germline assignment: CDR1 MRHNA and CDR2 SNTAGT. This CDR3 is built from 18 residues. The V segment lost 3 bases and the J segment 4 bases; nucleotides outside the gene matches: 13. The CDR3 nucleotides read TGTGCCAGCAGTGATCTCGCTAGCGGGGGCGGGGGGCCAGATACGCAGTATTTT. This translates into CASSDLASGGGGPDTQYF.

This chain joins TRBV29-1 and TRBJ2-1; 12 bases map to TRBD1. The CDR3 is made up of 14 amino acids. V was pared by 3 bases and J by 10 bases, with 7 bases of the junction left unmatched. The germline CDR1 and CDR2 sequences are SQVTM and ANQGSEA. The CDR3 reads CSVEGTGGAYEQFF. The CDR3, as DNA: TGCAGCGTTGAGGGGACAGGGGGCGCGTACGAGCAGTTCTTC.

The chain is built from TRBV30 and TRBJ1-4; the match to TRBD1 covers 7 bases. Trimming at V came to 2 bases and at J to 6 bases, leaving 6 bases not matched to a gene. From germline, CDR1 is GTSNPN and CDR2 SVGIG (reference sequence). The CDR3 is 14 amino acids. The CDR3 loop reads CAWSPGTVYEKLFF. The CDR3 coding sequence is TGTGCCTGGAGTCCCGGGACAGTTTATGAAAAACTGTTTTTT.

This sequence joins TRBV7-8 and TRBJ2-5; 9 positions agree with TRBD1. Per germline, CDR1 SGHVS and CDR2 FQNEAQ. Losses at the gene ends were 5 bases for V and 4 bases for J; bases not matched to a gene: 8. The CDR3 extends over 15 amino acids. The CDR3 reads CASSQTQGATETQYF. CDR3 coding DNA: TGTGCCAGCAGCCAGACACAGGGGGCGACAGAGACCCAGTACTTC.

V and J are TRBV28 and TRBJ2-1; 7 nucleotides agree with TRBD2. Trimming removed 5 bases from V and 2 bases from J; junction bases left unmatched: 6. The CDR3 has 15 residues. Germline assignment: CDR1 MDHEN and CDR2 SYDVKM. CDR3 loop: CASSPAAGAYNEQFF. CDR3 in DNA: TGTGCCAGCAGTCCTGCGGCGGGGGCCTACAATGAGCAGTTCTTC. Variable domain in full (rest from reference TRBV28 and TRBJ2-1): DVKVTQSSRYLVKRTGEKVFLECVQDMDHENMFWYRQDPGLGLRLIYFSYDVKMKEKGDIPEGYSVSREKKERFSLILESASTNQTSMYLCASSPAAGAYNEQFFGPGTRLTVL.

The J gene is TRBJ1-4, the V gene TRBV15, with TRBD1 matching over 7 bases. V shed 3 bases, J shed 4 bases, and the junction held 5 bases outside the gene matches. The V gene's germline CDR1 is LNHNV and CDR2 YYDKDF (reference sequence). The CDR3 extends over 15 amino acids. The CDR3 nucleotides read TGTGCCACCAGCAGGGAGGGACAGAGTAATGAAAAACTGTTTTTT. It codes for CATSREGQSNEKLFF.

Turning to this clone: The junction does not match germline at one end; this may be a read error. The rearrangement uses TRBV7-9 and TRBJ2-7, with 9 bases that match TRBD1. Germline-derived CDR1 and CDR2 are SEHNR and FQNEAQ (reference sequence). The CDR3 is 16 residues long. DNA for the CDR3: TGTTCCAGCAGCCTCGACCACGGGACAGGGACCCACGAGCAGTACTTC. Its translation is CSSSLDHGTGTHEQYF.

The V gene is TRBV7-9, the J gene TRBJ2-3; 8 bases agree with TRBD2. The CDR3 runs to 19 residues. Germline-derived CDR1 and CDR2 are SEHNR and FQNEAQ (reference sequence). The V gene end was trimmed by 4 bases and the J gene end by 0 bases; junction bases not matched to a gene: 15. Here the CDR3 DNA reads TGTGCCAGCAGCTCCGGGGGGGTAGCAGGGACCGCTAGCACAGATACGCAGTATTTT. It codes for CASSSGGVAGTASTDTQYF.

In regard to this clone: One end of the junction is discordant with germline, which a read error may explain. J is TRBJ2-7 and V is TRBV7-2; 7 positions match TRBD2. Germline V CDR1 and CDR2: SGHTA, FQGNSA. The CDR3 has 13 residues. The CDR3 here is CASILAGPHEQYF. The CDR3 DNA follows: TGTGCCAGCATCTTAGCGGGCCCCCACGAGCAGTACTTC. The entire variable domain, with the rest obtained from reference TRBV7-2 and TRBJ2-7, is as follows: GAGVSQSPSNKVTEKGKDVELRCDPISGHTALYWYRQSLGQGLEFLIYFQGNSAPDKSGLPSDRFSAERTGGSVSTLTIQRTQQEDSAVYLCASILAGPHEQYFGPGTRLTVT.

The chain uses TRBV13 and TRBJ2-3; 7 bases align to TRBD2. Trimming cost V 5 bases and J 2 bases; bases outside gene matches: 16. The CDR3 loop spans 18 amino acids. CDR1 and CDR2 (germline): PRHDT, FYEKMQ (reference sequence). CDR3: CASSLRSGRGRNTDTQYF. CDR3 DNA: TGTGCCAGCAGCCTTAGATCCGGGCGGGGGAGAAACACAGATACGCAGTATTTT.

The V and J genes are TRBV7-2 and TRBJ2-7, with D perhaps TRBD1 (6 bases). V dropped 5 bases and J dropped 0 bases, with 17 bases sitting between them. The CDR3 covers 16 residues. The germline V gene encodes CDR1 SGHTA and CDR2 FQGNSA. The CDR3 region has the DNA TGTGCCAGCAGCCCCCCGGGTGACAGGAGCTCCTACGAGCAGTACTTC. Its protein product is CASSPPGDRSSYEQYF.

J is TRBJ1-2 and V is TRBV2, with 9 nucleotides matching TRBD1. Germline V gives CDR1 SNHLY, CDR2 FYNNEI. CDR3 length: 11 amino acids. J was trimmed by 6 bases and V by 10 bases; bases with no gene match: 3. CDR3 DNA: TGTGCCATCCGGGACAGGGATGGCTACACCTTC. Protein: CAIRDRDGYTF.

The chain joins TRBV27 to TRBJ2-5, with D uncertain. The V gene lost 4 bases and the J gene lost 5 bases, with 17 bases spanning the gap. This CDR3 is built from 15 residues. CDR1 MNHEY and CDR2 SMNVEV come from the germline V gene (reference sequence). CDR3: CASSWNSGFRETQYF. CDR3 bases: TGTGCCAGCAGTTGGAATTCAGGCTTTAGGGAGACCCAGTACTTC.

The chain has TRBV6-1 and TRBJ1-5, with D hard to call. V dropped 8 bases and J dropped 4 bases, with 15 bases sitting between them. The CDR3 has 14 amino acids. The germline gives CDR1 MNHNS, CDR2 SASEGT. The CDR3 spells CASEAFSGNQPQHF. DNA of the CDR3: TGTGCCAGCGAAGCCTTCTCAGGAAATCAGCCCCAGCATTTT.

This chain uses TRBV19 with TRBJ2-7; weak D call: TRBD2 (6 bases). The V and J ends lost 7 bases and 5 bases respectively, with 15 bases between them. The length of the CDR3 is 13 residues. CDR1 LNHDA and CDR2 SQIVND come from the germline V gene (reference sequence). The CDR3 reads CASNEGRRNEQYF. CDR3 nucleotides: TGTGCCAGTAACGAGGGGAGGCGGAACGAGCAGTACTTC.

The rearrangement uses TRBV11-2 and TRBJ2-1, with TRBD2 as a possible D gene (6 bases). The germline V gene encodes CDR1 SGHAT and CDR2 FQNNGV. Trimming removed 3 bases at V and 5 bases at J, with 11 bases between. This CDR3 contains 14 residues. In nucleotides, the CDR3 is TGTGCCAGCAGCTTGCGGGACTTGCACAATGAGCAGTTCTTC. The encoded protein is CASSLRDLHNEQFF.

CDR3 nucleotides: TGTGCCACCAGCAGAGATTGGAGGATTATGAACACTGAAGCTTTCTTT. Residues: CATSRDWRIMNTEAFF. The V gene is TRBV15, the J gene TRBJ1-1, with D unresolved. Germline V CDR1 and CDR2: LNHNV, YYDKDF (reference sequence). V lost 0 bases, J lost 0 bases, and 11 bases lay in between. The CDR3 has 16 amino acids.

This chain links TRBV7-9 with TRBJ1-2; D gene unclear. The CDR3 is 14 residues long. Per the germline V gene, CDR1 is SEHNR and CDR2 is FQNEAQ (reference sequence). Trimming took off 5 bases at V and 4 bases at J, with 14 bases between the two ends. CDR3 DNA: TGTGCCAGCAGCCCCTGGTTTCCTAGCTATGGCTACACCTTC. This encodes CASSPWFPSYGYTF.